Each of the 25 T cell receptor beta chains below was sequenced from the same sample in a study of blood T cell repertoires in COVID-19. The protocol was immunoSEQ multiplex PCR, while the TCRdb copy is restricted to in-frame clones and leaves out a portion. The sample has 200,000 to 250,000 clones, approximately 80% seen once; the top ten hold about 3.2%. Sequencing was performed on PBMCs or T cells enriched from blood (not recorded which). The receptor set was obtained from a woman aged 55 to 70 who had recovered from COVID-19.

This clone showed up just once. The chain links TRBV20-1 to TRBJ1-3; the D gene is possibly TRBD1 (5 bases). This CDR3 is built from 16 residues. V was cut by 3 bases and J by 1 base, with 16 bases left in between. Germline CDR1 reads DFQATT; CDR2 reads SNEGSKA (reference sequence). CDR3 region: CSASLGAVRSGNTIYF. The CDR3 DNA reads as TGCAGTGCTAGTCTAGGGGCAGTTAGGTCTGGAAACACCATATATTTT.

The genes are TRBV7-3 and TRBJ1-1; D is possibly TRBD1 (5 bases). Trimming took 4 bases from V and 1 from J, leaving 16 bases between them. The CDR3 loop spans 16 amino acids. Germline loops: CDR1 SGHTA, CDR2 FQGTGA. CDR3: CASSSLGGGTNTEAFF. In DNA form, the CDR3 reads TGTGCCAGCAGCTCCTTGGGCGGGGGAACGAACACTGAAGCTTTCTTT.

The chain joins TRBV2 to TRBJ1-2; D is perhaps TRBD1 (5 bases). The CDR3 has 13 amino acids. V was clipped by 2 bases and J by 6 bases, with 10 bases between them. Per the germline V gene, CDR1 is SNHLY and CDR2 is FYNNEI. The DNA for the CDR3 is TGTGCCAGCAGTGAACTGGACACCAATGGCTACACCTTC. This translates into CASSELDTNGYTF.

The chain links TRBV12-3 or TRBV12-4 to TRBJ2-7; TRBD1 is a possible D gene (6 bases). Trimming took 8 bases from V and 0 from J, leaving 11 bases between them. CDR3 length: 13 residues. The CDR3 DNA follows: TGTGCCAGCGGGACATCAAGCTCCTACGAGCAGTACTTC. Encoded protein: CASGTSSSYEQYF.

The chain uses TRBV5-4 and TRBJ1-2; TRBD1 agrees at 7 bases. The V gene end was trimmed by 1 base and the J gene end by 5 bases; junction bases not matched to a gene: 11. The CDR3 runs to 16 residues. Per germline, CDR1 SGHNT and CDR2 YYREEE (reference sequence). CDR3 amino acids: CASSLPIGQAKYGYTF. The CDR3 nucleotides read TGTGCCAGCAGCTTGCCCATCGGACAGGCAAAGTATGGCTACACCTTC.

The V call is TRBV12-5, the J call TRBJ1-4; D may be TRBD1 (5 bases). The CDR3 extends over 16 amino acids. Germline V gives CDR1 LGHNT, CDR2 FRNRAP. V was cut by 6 bases and J by 8 bases, with 22 bases left in between. The CDR3 here is CASGRGDGGVGEKLFF. Here the CDR3 DNA reads TGTGCTAGTGGCCGGGGGGACGGAGGGGTAGGAGAAAAACTGTTTTTT.

The rearrangement uses TRBV5-4 and TRBJ2-7, with D perhaps TRBD2 (6 bases). Trimming shortened V by 0 bases and J by 1 base, and 14 bases separated the two germline ends. Germline-derived CDR1 and CDR2 are SGHNT and YYREEE (reference sequence). There are 16 residues in the CDR3. The CDR3 DNA reads TGTGCCAGCAGCTTGGTCCGGGACTTAAGGTCCTACGAGCAGTACTTC. Protein: CASSLVRDLRSYEQYF.

The chain uses TRBV6-2 or TRBV6-3 and TRBJ2-5, with TRBD2 as a possible D gene (6 bases). The germline V and J ends were trimmed by 2 bases and 4 bases, with 17 bases remaining between them. This CDR3 contains 16 residues. Per the germline V gene, CDR1 is MNHEY and CDR2 is SVGEGT. CDR3 sequence reads: CASSYDVAGRGETQYF. The CDR3 bases are TGTGCCAGCAGTTACGACGTTGCGGGGCGGGGAGAGACCCAGTACTTC.

This clone was found once. The rearrangement links TRBV6-6 to TRBJ2-7, with 7 bases identical to TRBD1. The germline gives CDR1 MNHNY, CDR2 SVGAGI (reference sequence). This CDR3 contains 11 residues. The CDR3 is CATWTGYEQYF. As DNA, the CDR3 is TGTGCTACGTGGACAGGCTACGAGCAGTACTTC.

The chain carries TRBV11-2 and TRBJ1-2; 7 nucleotides align to TRBD1. The CDR3 is 14 amino acids. CDR1 is SGHAT, CDR2 FQNNGV, per germline. J gave up 6 bases and V 4 bases, and 8 bases lay outside the gene matches. CDR3 sequence: CASSSPGTANGYTF. As DNA, the CDR3 is TGTGCCAGCAGCTCCCCCGGGACAGCCAATGGCTACACCTTC.

This rearrangement joins TRBV25-1 to TRBJ2-3; D is undetermined. The V and J ends lost 4 bases and 3 bases respectively, with 8 bases between them. The V gene's germline CDR1 is MGHDK and CDR2 SYGVNS. CDR3 length: 13 amino acids. CDR3 in amino acids: CASSVVQTDTQYF. The CDR3 DNA reads TGTGCCAGCAGTGTGGTCCAGACAGATACGCAGTATTTT.

The rearrangement joins TRBV10-3 to TRBJ1-5, with D possibly matching TRBD1 (6 bases). V lost 3 bases to trimming and J lost 7 bases, with 13 bases between them. CDR1 and CDR2 (germline): ENHRY, SYGVKD. The CDR3 is 14 residues long. DNA for the CDR3: TGTGCCATCAGTGACCAACAGGGCTGGCAGCCCCAGCATTTT. The encoded protein is CAISDQQGWQPQHF.

This chain uses TRBV9 with TRBJ2-7, with D maybe TRBD2 (6 bases). Germline V gives CDR1 SGDLS, CDR2 YYNGEE. CDR3 length: 14 residues. Trimming took off 1 base at V and 6 bases at J, with 14 bases between the two ends. CDR3 in DNA: TGTGCCAGCAGCGTATCTCAGCGGGCAAGCGAGCAGTACTTC. It yields the protein CASSVSQRASEQYF.

The chain recombines TRBV7-8 with TRBJ1-1; 7 bases map to TRBD1. Trimming cost V 5 bases and J 0 bases; bases outside gene matches: 6. Germline-derived CDR1 and CDR2 are SGHVS and FQNEAQ. The CDR3 is 15 residues long. The CDR3 sequence: CASSPRTGVNTEAFF. The CDR3 bases are TGTGCCAGCAGCCCGCGGACAGGCGTGAACACTGAAGCTTTCTTT.

This rearrangement joins TRBV14 to TRBJ1-1; unclear D gene. The CDR3 is made up of 13 amino acids. The germline V gene has CDR1 SGHDN and CDR2 FVKESK. V shed 6 bases and J shed 1 base, with 9 bases lying between them. CDR3 sequence reads: CASRLRRNTEAFF. Written as DNA, the CDR3 is TGTGCCAGCAGGTTGCGGAGGAACACTGAAGCTTTCTTT.

The gene calls are TRBV3-1 (or the pseudogene TRBV3-2) and TRBJ2-1; 15 positions agree with TRBD2. V dropped 2 bases and J dropped 9; count of bases not matched to a gene: 5. Per germline, CDR1 LGHDT and CDR2 YNNKEL (reference sequence). CDR3 length: 16 amino acids. The CDR3 spells CASSQLGLAGGGEQFF. CDR3 DNA: TGTGCCAGCAGCCAACTGGGACTAGCGGGAGGAGGTGAGCAGTTCTTC.

This clone was seen only once. V and J are TRBV11-2 and TRBJ1-1; 8 nucleotides match TRBD1. CDR1 SGHAT and CDR2 FQNNGV come from the germline V gene. The CDR3 has 17 amino acids. V shed 1 base, J shed 2 bases, and the junction held 9 bases outside the gene matches. CDR3 region: CASSLALNRGKNTEAFF. In DNA form, the CDR3 reads TGTGCCAGCAGCTTAGCGTTGAACAGGGGGAAAAACACTGAAGCTTTCTTT.

The chain uses TRBV19 and TRBJ1-5; D uncertain. The CDR3 is 13 residues long. Germline V lookup: CDR1 LNHDA, CDR2 SQIVND (reference sequence). V lost 5 bases to trimming and J lost 4 bases, with 9 bases between them. CDR3 amino acids: CASSRGQNQPQHF. CDR3 sequence (DNA): TGTGCCAGTAGTCGTGGGCAAAATCAGCCCCAGCATTTT.

The J gene is TRBJ1-4, the V gene TRBV7-8; possible D gene TRBD1, 5 bases. Germline CDR1 is SGHVS and CDR2 is FQNEAQ. Trimming stripped 3 bases from V and 7 bases from J, with 12 bases between. The length of the CDR3 is 14 residues. In DNA form, the CDR3 reads TGTGCCAGCAGCTTGTTTACCCAGGGTGAAAAACTGTTTTTT. This codes for CASSLFTQGEKLFF.

This sequence joins TRBV5-1 and TRBJ1-3, with D perhaps TRBD1 (5 bases). Germline-derived CDR1 and CDR2 are SGHRS and YFSETQ. The CDR3 totals 14 residues. V was clipped by 4 bases and J by 0 bases, with 8 bases between them. Written as DNA, the CDR3 is TGCGCCAGCAGCGTTGACAGCTCTGGAAACACCATATATTTT. Translation: CASSVDSSGNTIYF.

CDR3 in DNA: TGTGCCAGCAGCATACAGGGATCGGATACGCAGTATTTT. It specifies CASSIQGSDTQYF. The J gene is TRBJ2-3, the V gene TRBV5-6, with D possibly being TRBD1 (6 bases). V gave up 4 bases and J gave up 6 bases, with 12 bases separating them. The CDR3 length is 13 residues. Looked up from germline, CDR1 is SGHDT and CDR2 is YYEEEE.

The rearrangement uses TRBV19 and TRBJ1-1, with D possibly TRBD1 on 5 matching bases. The germline V gene has CDR1 LNHDA and CDR2 SQIVND (reference sequence). The CDR3 runs to 14 residues. Trimming left V 3 bases short and J 1 base short, with 9 bases between. In DNA, the CDR3 is TGTGCCAGTAGTATGGGGGAGGGGAACACTGAAGCTTTCTTT. It yields the protein CASSMGEGNTEAFF.

The chain employs TRBV7-2 and TRBJ1-1; D is ambiguous. From germline, CDR1 is SGHTA and CDR2 FQGNSA. V was shortened by 7 bases and J by 0 bases, with 9 bases between the two germline ends. The CDR3 length is 13 residues. CDR3 region: CASTTYMNTEAFF. CDR3 nucleotide sequence: TGTGCCAGCACAACGTACATGAACACTGAAGCTTTCTTT.

The CDR3 DNA is TGTGCCAGCAGCTCCGGGACTTCCCCCGGTGAGCAGTTCTTC. Translating gives CASSSGTSPGEQFF. The rearrangement joins TRBV9 to TRBJ2-1; possible D gene TRBD2, 6 bases. Trimming cost V 4 bases and J 9 bases, with 17 bases left between them. The germline CDR1 and CDR2 sequences are SGDLS and YYNGEE. The CDR3 has 14 amino acids.

The chain employs TRBV3-1 (or the pseudogene TRBV3-2) and TRBJ1-5; the match to TRBD1 covers 7 bases. Germline V gene data show CDR1 as LGHDT and CDR2 as YNNKEL (reference sequence). CDR3 length equals 16 residues. Trimming at V came to 2 bases and at J to 5 bases, leaving 9 bases not matched to a gene. Here the CDR3 reads CASSQSGQAWDQPQHF. The CDR3 bases are TGTGCCAGCAGCCAATCCGGACAGGCCTGGGATCAGCCCCAGCATTTT.